This entry lists 10 T cell receptor beta chains sequenced from one sample in a study of Ad26.COV2.S vaccination and SARS-CoV-2 variants. The sample's treatment: some 20 received Ad26.COV2.S at low or high dose, single or two shots; about five received placebo; per-sample allocation not given. Material that was analyzed had been drawn on day 63 after the first vaccine or placebo injection. Clones were read by immunoSEQ multiplex PCR, and TCRdb kept only the in-frame ones, dropping some. There are hundreds of thousands of clones in the sample; roughly 90% occur only once, and over 9% lies in the top ten. The sample in question was peripheral blood, obtained in a trial of Ad26.COV2.S vaccine versus placebo. The receptors stem from a person between 18 and 65 years old who received the Ad26.COV2.S COVID-19 vaccine or a placebo.

The gene calls are TRBV9 and TRBJ1-3, with D hard to call. Trimming removed 0 bases at V and 4 bases at J, with 14 bases between. The CDR3 is 16 residues long. Germline CDR1 is SGDLS and CDR2 is YYNGEE. CDR3 sequence: CASSVAPDGPGNTIYF. In DNA, the CDR3 is TGTGCCAGCAGCGTAGCCCCCGATGGTCCGGGAAACACCATATATTTT.

The genes are TRBV5-6 and TRBJ1-2, with D hard to call. Trimming shortened V by 1 base and J by 6 bases, and 10 bases separated the two germline ends. Germline V CDR1 and CDR2: SGHDT, YYEEEE. The CDR3 totals 13 residues. DNA for the CDR3: TGTGCCAGCAGCTTGATGGACCCGAATGGCTACACCTTC. It yields the protein CASSLMDPNGYTF.

V gene TRBV7-2 combines with J gene TRBJ2-7, with 14 bases aligning to TRBD2. Unmatched junction bases numbered 9, after V lost 5 bases and J lost 3 bases. There are 17 residues in the CDR3. CDR1 is SGHTA and CDR2 is FQGNSA in the germline V gene. CDR3 sequence: CASSLGLAGAPGYEQYF. CDR3 coding DNA: TGTGCCAGCAGCCTGGGACTAGCGGGAGCCCCCGGCTACGAGCAGTACTTC.

CDR3 in DNA: TGTGCCAGCAGTCCTATAGCGGGAACCAATGAGCAGTTCTTC. The encoded protein is CASSPIAGTNEQFF. The rearrangement joins TRBV2 to TRBJ2-1; 8 bases map to TRBD2. This CDR3 region has 14 residues. The germline V gene has CDR1 SNHLY and CDR2 FYNNEI. Losses at the gene ends were 5 bases for V and 6 bases for J; bases not matched to a gene: 6.

V is TRBV6-5 and J is TRBJ2-1; 10 bases map to TRBD1. This CDR3 has 14 residues. Germline V gene sequence: CDR1 MNHEY, CDR2 SVGAGI. V gave up 6 bases and J gave up 5 bases; unmatched junction bases: 4. Written as DNA, the CDR3 is TGTGCCAGCAGCAGGGGACAGGGGAACAATGAGCAGTTCTTC. Amino acids: CASSRGQGNNEQFF.

The chain has TRBV30 and TRBJ2-7; D possibly corresponds to TRBD2 (5 bases). V lost 2 bases to trimming and J lost 5 bases, with 16 bases between them. This CDR3 has 14 amino acids. CDR1 is GTSNPN, CDR2 SVGIG, per germline (reference sequence). In nucleotides, the CDR3 is TGTGCCTGGAGTTGGGCTAGCAGAGAAAACGAGCAGTACTTC. It codes for CAWSWASRENEQYF.

CDR3 region: CASSYDQSSSYNEQFF. The DNA for the CDR3 is TGTGCCAGCAGTTACGATCAGTCGAGCTCCTACAATGAGCAGTTCTTC. The chain employs TRBV6-5 and TRBJ2-1; D gene uncertain. This CDR3 spans 16 amino acids. Trimming cost V 2 bases and J 0 bases, with 11 bases left between them. Germline CDR1 and CDR2: MNHEY and SVGAGI.

This clone has just one count. The chain has TRBV4-3 and TRBJ2-7, with 8 nucleotides matching TRBD1. Looked up from germline, CDR1 is LGHNA and CDR2 is YSLEER. Trimming at V came to 2 bases and at J to 3 bases, leaving 6 bases not matched to a gene. This CDR3 region has 15 residues. The DNA of the CDR3 is TGCGCCAGCAGCCAATTCCCCGGACAGGGCTACGAGCAGTACTTC. Translated, it gives CASSQFPGQGYEQYF.

The V call is TRBV12-3 or TRBV12-4, the J call TRBJ1-2, with D unresolved. This CDR3 has 13 amino acids. The V gene lost 8 bases and the J gene lost 0 bases, with 10 bases spanning the gap. CDR3 region: CASLSSANYGYTF. In DNA, the CDR3 is TGTGCCAGCCTCTCTTCAGCTAACTATGGCTACACCTTC.

The chain is built from TRBV18 and TRBJ2-7; TRBD1 aligns across 8 bases. The length of the CDR3 is 14 residues. Trimming cost V 3 bases and J 0 bases; bases outside gene matches: 1. The germline V gene encodes CDR1 KGHSH and CDR2 LQKENI. Here the CDR3 DNA reads TGTGCCAGCTCACCGGACAGGGACTCCTACGAGCAGTACTTC. Residues: CASSPDRDSYEQYF.